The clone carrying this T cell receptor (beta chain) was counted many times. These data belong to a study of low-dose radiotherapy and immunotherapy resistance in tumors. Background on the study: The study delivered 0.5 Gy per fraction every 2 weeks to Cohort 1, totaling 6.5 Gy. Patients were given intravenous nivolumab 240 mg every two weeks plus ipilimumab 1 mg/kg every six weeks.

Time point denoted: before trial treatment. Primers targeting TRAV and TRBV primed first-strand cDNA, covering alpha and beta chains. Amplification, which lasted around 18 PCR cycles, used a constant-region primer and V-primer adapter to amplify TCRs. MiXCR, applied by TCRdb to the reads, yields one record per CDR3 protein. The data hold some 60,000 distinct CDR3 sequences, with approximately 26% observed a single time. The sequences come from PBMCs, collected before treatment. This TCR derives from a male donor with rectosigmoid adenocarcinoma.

The DNA of the CDR3 is TGTGCCAGCAGCTCTACCGGGACGGTGAACACTGAAGCTTTCTTT. As protein: CASSSTGTVNTEAFF. The gene calls are TRBV5-6 and TRBJ1-1; a possible D gene is TRBD1 (5 bases). The V and J ends lost 3 bases and 0 bases respectively, with 12 bases between them. The V gene's germline CDR1 is SGHDT and CDR2 YYEEEE. This CDR3 comprises 15 residues.